One and the same sample provided the 25 T cell receptor beta chains below, sequenced in a study of T cell changes during pregnancy in multiple sclerosis. The method was immunoSEQ multiplex PCR; TCRdb's version includes in-frame clones alone and lacks a portion of them. The sample contains under 100,000 clones, about 94% of which appear only once. This specimen was peripheral blood, taken in the third trimester of pregnancy. These receptor sequences come from a female donor with multiple sclerosis, enrolled in a pregnancy study.

The rearrangement links TRBV15 to TRBJ1-4, with D perhaps TRBD1 (5 bases). V was shortened by 0 bases and J by 8 bases, with 16 bases between the two germline ends. CDR1 and CDR2 from the germline V gene are LNHNV and YYDKDF (reference sequence). The CDR3 totals 16 residues. CDR3 loop: CATSREGRQLGEKLFF. The CDR3, as DNA: TGTGCCACCAGCAGAGAGGGGCGACAGTTAGGGGAAAAACTGTTTTTT.

The chain combines TRBV4-2 with TRBJ1-2; 10 bases line up with TRBD1. CDR3 length: 15 amino acids. Germline V CDR1 and CDR2: LGHNA, YNFKEQ. The V and J ends lost 1 base and 5 bases, in that order; junction bases with no gene match: 4. In nucleotides, the CDR3 is TGTGCCAGCAGCCAAGGTGGGGACAGGGGATATGGCTACACCTTC. Residues: CASSQGGDRGYGYTF.

J is TRBJ1-5 and V is TRBV5-6; 7 nucleotides align to TRBD1. Trimming took 4 bases from V and 7 from J; bases not matched to a gene: 5. The CDR3 sequence is 13 residues long. Germline CDR1 is SGHDT and CDR2 is YYEEEE. The CDR3 DNA reads TGTGCCAGCAGCACCGGACAGGCCCAGCCCCAGCATTTT. Protein product: CASSTGQAQPQHF.

The V gene is TRBV10-3, the J gene TRBJ1-5; no clear D. Germline CDR1 and CDR2: ENHRY and SYGVKD. The V end lost 4 bases, the J end lost 1 base, and 5 bases lay between the germline ends. CDR3 size: 13 residues. The chain's CDR3 is CAISVESNQPQHF. The CDR3 region has the DNA TGTGCCATCAGTGTAGAGAGCAATCAGCCCCAGCATTTT.

This clone was picked up one time. CDR3 coding DNA: TGTGCCAGCATGGTTTTTTTTGGCGGGGGGGACACAGATACGCAGTATTTT. Encoded protein: CASMVFFGGGDTDTQYF. The chain has TRBV5-5 and TRBJ2-3; 9 bases map to TRBD2. The J segment lost 2 bases and the V segment lost 6 bases, leaving 13 bases of the junction unmatched. This CDR3 is built from 17 residues. Germline V gene lookup returns CDR1 SGHKS and CDR2 YYEKEE (reference sequence).

This chain joins TRBV7-3 and TRBJ2-7; TRBD2 agrees at 9 bases. The CDR3 sequence is 15 residues long. The ends lost 2 bases at V and 3 bases at J; junction bases unmatched: 5. From germline, CDR1 is SGHTA and CDR2 FQGTGA. The DNA of the CDR3 is TGTGCCAGCAGCTTAGAGGCGGGGGGGGTCTACGAGCAGTACTTC. Translated, it gives CASSLEAGGVYEQYF. Full variable domain (rest looked up from reference TRBV7-3 and TRBJ2-7): GAGVSQTPSNKVTEKGKYVELRCDPISGHTALYWYRQSLGQGPEFLIYFQGTGAADDSGLPNDRFFAVRPEGSVSTLKIQRTERGDSAVYLCASSLEAGGVYEQYFGPGTRLTVT.

This rearrangement joins TRBV19 to TRBJ1-6; TRBD1 aligns across 7 bases. Germline V lookup: CDR1 LNHDA, CDR2 SQIVND (reference sequence). The CDR3 contains 16 residues. V was pared by 7 bases and J by 5 bases, with 11 bases of the junction left unmatched. Here the CDR3 reads CASTLVLGTDNSPLHF. The CDR3 DNA reads as TGTGCCAGTACGTTGGTCCTTGGGACAGATAATTCACCCCTCCACTTT. Looking up the rest from reference TRBV19 and TRBJ1-6 gives the full variable domain: DGGITQSPKYLFRKEGQNVTLSCEQNLNHDAMYWYRQDPGQGLRLIYYSQIVNDFQKGDIAEGYSVSREKKESFPLTVTSAQKNPTAFYLCASTLVLGTDNSPLHFGNGTRLTVT.

This chain uses TRBV7-9 with TRBJ2-4; D possibly corresponds to TRBD1 (6 bases). Looked up from germline, CDR1 is SEHNR and CDR2 is FQNEAQ (reference sequence). There are 16 residues in the CDR3. Trimming shortened V by 5 bases and J by 0 bases, and 14 bases separated the two germline ends. The CDR3 coding sequence is TGTGCCAGCAGCCCAACCGGGACATTAGCCAAAAACATTCAGTACTTC. The encoded protein is CASSPTGTLAKNIQYF.

This clone appeared once. This chain links TRBV18 with TRBJ1-1; D ambiguous. V dropped 0 bases and J dropped 8 bases, with 13 bases sitting between them. The CDR3 spans 14 residues. Germline V lookup: CDR1 KGHSH, CDR2 LQKENI. CDR3 in DNA: TGTGCCAGCTCACCACCGGGTTTCCAGACAGAAGCTTTCTTT. Translating it yields CASSPPGFQTEAFF.

The chain employs TRBV7-2 and TRBJ1-2, with TRBD1 identical over 7 bases. In germline, CDR1 is SGHTA, CDR2 FQGNSA. Trimming at V came to 5 bases and at J to 1 base, leaving 13 bases not matched to a gene. The CDR3 runs 17 residues. The CDR3 nucleotides are TGTGCCAGCAGCACCTCATGGGGCGGACAGGTTAACTATGGCTACACCTTC. This encodes CASSTSWGGQVNYGYTF.

This sequence joins TRBV7-9 and TRBJ1-2, with a possible D match to TRBD1 (6 bases). V lost 1 base and J lost 7, with 10 bases in between. This CDR3 has 13 residues. Germline-derived CDR1 and CDR2 are SEHNR and FQNEAQ (reference sequence). The CDR3 region is CASSLDDRLGYTF. CDR3 nucleotides: TGTGCCAGCAGCTTAGACGACAGGCTTGGCTACACCTTC.

The chain has TRBV10-2 and TRBJ2-6; TRBD1 might be the D (6 bases). The CDR3 has 17 amino acids. The germline V and J ends were trimmed by 4 bases and 2 bases, with 15 bases remaining between them. Germline lookup yields CDR1 WSHSY and CDR2 SAAADI. The CDR3 spells CASSALIQGTGANVLTF. CDR3 nucleotide sequence: TGCGCCAGCAGTGCCCTTATACAGGGAACTGGGGCCAACGTCCTGACTTTC.

The chain recombines TRBV6-1 with TRBJ2-7, with D uncertain. This CDR3 has 13 residues. CDR1 MNHNS and CDR2 SASEGT come from the germline V gene. V dropped 6 bases and J dropped 2 bases, with 11 bases sitting between them. CDR3 amino acids: CASRIRLPYEQYF. CDR3 coding DNA: TGTGCCAGCAGGATCAGACTTCCCTACGAGCAGTACTTC.

The rearrangement links TRBV5-6 to TRBJ2-3; 7 positions agree with TRBD1. V lost 4 bases to trimming and J lost 4 bases; unmatched junction nucleotides: 6. The CDR3 covers 14 residues. CDR1 and CDR2 from the germline V gene are SGHDT and YYEEEE. The CDR3 coding sequence is TGTGCCAGCAGCACGAGACAGGGTCCAGATACGCAGTATTTT. This sequence encodes CASSTRQGPDTQYF.

The chain carries TRBV15 and TRBJ2-3; 8 bases match TRBD1. CDR1 and CDR2 (germline): LNHNV, YYDKDF (reference sequence). The J segment lost 6 bases and the V segment lost 0 bases, leaving 14 bases of the junction unmatched. The CDR3 covers 18 residues. The CDR3 loop reads CATSREGGVGQGLDTQYF. DNA of the CDR3: TGTGCCACCAGCAGAGAGGGGGGCGTAGGACAGGGTTTGGATACGCAGTATTTT.

This chain links TRBV5-1 with TRBJ2-7; no definite D call. Trimming cost V 0 bases and J 7 bases, with 11 bases left between them. In germline, CDR1 is SGHRS, CDR2 YFSETQ. The CDR3 consists of 13 residues. CDR3 protein: CASSLGQAQEQYF. CDR3 DNA: TGCGCCAGCAGCTTGGGGCAGGCGCAAGAGCAGTACTTC.

This clone is a singleton in its sample. CDR3 sequence reads: CASSPPKAGGANEQFF. CDR3 bases: TGTGCCAGCAGCCCCCCTAAGGCGGGGGGAGCCAATGAGCAGTTCTTC. The V gene is TRBV5-4, the J gene TRBJ2-1, with 8 nucleotides matching TRBD2. With V trimmed by 4 bases and J by 6 bases, 12 bases remained unmatched. The V gene's germline CDR1 is SGHNT and CDR2 YYREEE (reference sequence). The CDR3 runs 16 residues.

V is TRBV2 and J is TRBJ1-5; D not certain. The germline V gene has CDR1 SNHLY and CDR2 FYNNEI. This CDR3 spans 14 amino acids. V was trimmed by 2 bases and J by 5 bases, leaving 10 bases between them. In DNA form, the CDR3 reads TGTGCCAGCAGTGAAATGCGGGTTGATCAGCCCCAGCATTTT. As protein: CASSEMRVDQPQHF. Drawing the rest from reference TRBV2 and TRBJ1-5, the complete variable domain is EPEVTQTPSHQVTQMGQEVILRCVPISNHLYFYWYRQILGQKVEFLVSFYNNEISEKSEIFDDQFSVERPDGSNFTLKIRSTKLEDSAMYFCASSEMRVDQPQHFGDGTRLSIL.

The chain joins TRBV6-1 to TRBJ2-5; possibly TRBD2 for D (6 bases). V lost 8 bases and J 5 bases, leaving 12 bases between the germline ends. Germline V lookup: CDR1 MNHNS, CDR2 SASEGT. CDR3 length: 12 amino acids. The CDR3 region is CASRRDPETQYF. CDR3 coding DNA: TGTGCCAGCCGGAGGGACCCTGAGACCCAGTACTTC.

The CDR3, as DNA: TGCGCCAGCCCCCCGCTGGGACAGGGGACCATCAATCAGCCCCAGCATTTT. Translation gives CASPPLGQGTINQPQHF. The rearrangement uses TRBV5-1 and TRBJ1-5, with TRBD1 matching 10 bases. This CDR3 region has 17 residues. With V trimmed by 7 bases and J by 3 bases, 13 bases remained unmatched. Per the germline V gene, CDR1 is SGHRS and CDR2 is YFSETQ. Together with reference TRBV5-1 and TRBJ1-5, the CDR3 gives the full variable domain: KAGVTQTPRYLIKTRGQQVTLSCSPISGHRSVSWYQQTPGQGLQFLFEYFSETQRNKGNFPGRFSGRQFSNSRSEMNVSTLELGDSALYLCASPPLGQGTINQPQHFGDGTRLSIL.

The V and J genes are TRBV4-1 and TRBJ2-3; D gene ambiguous. The CDR3 sequence is 13 residues long. Germline V lookup: CDR1 MGHRA, CDR2 YSYEKL. Trimming took 0 bases from V and 5 from J, leaving 6 bases between them. The CDR3 loop reads CASSQDSGDTQYF. CDR3 DNA sequence: TGCGCCAGCAGCCAAGACTCGGGAGATACGCAGTATTTT.

The chain's CDR3 is CASSPRDRGGLEQYF. CDR3 coding DNA: TGTGCCAGCAGCCCCCGGGACAGGGGGGGATTGGAGCAGTACTTC. The chain couples TRBV9 to TRBJ2-7; TRBD1 matches 11 bases. Germline assignment: CDR1 SGDLS and CDR2 YYNGEE. This CDR3 spans 15 amino acids. V lost 4 bases and J lost 7; bases outside the gene matches: 10.

The chain uses TRBV5-1 and TRBJ1-3; weak D call: TRBD1 (5 bases). Trimming stripped 0 bases from V and 8 bases from J, with 15 bases between. Germline V lookup: CDR1 SGHRS, CDR2 YFSETQ. This CDR3 region has 15 residues. The CDR3: CASSLAGGGGDTIYF. The CDR3 coding sequence is TGCGCCAGCAGCTTGGCCGGGGGAGGCGGTGACACCATATATTTT.

CDR3 coding DNA: TGTGCCAGCAGTGAAGGGTCGAGCGGCTACACCTTC. Amino acid sequence: CASSEGSSGYTF. V usage is TRBV6-1 and J usage is TRBJ1-2; D not certain. This CDR3 comprises 12 residues. V was trimmed by 1 base and J by 8 bases, leaving 8 bases between them. CDR1 and CDR2 (germline): MNHNS, SASEGT.

This rearrangement joins TRBV28 to TRBJ1-5; the match to TRBD1 covers 10 bases. This CDR3 contains 14 residues. Per germline, CDR1 MDHEN and CDR2 SYDVKM. V shed 6 bases, J shed 6 bases, and the junction held 5 bases outside the gene matches. The DNA of the CDR3 is TGTGCCAGCAGCCTGGGACAGGGGACTCAGCCCCAGCATTTT. This gives the protein CASSLGQGTQPQHF.